This is a list of T cell receptor beta chains from one sample in a study of shared clonotypes between healthy human individuals. Profiled with immunoSEQ multiplex PCR; TCRdb holds only in-frame clones, not every one. The sample consists of roughly 1,000,000 clones, 75% to 80% of them appearing once. The sequencing input was memory CD4+ T cells from PBMCs. Source of these receptors: a man between 18 and 35 years old in good health. Some clones in this sample may be carry-over from other donors' samples. The CDR3 runs from the conserved cysteine through the conserved F or W. The D gene is left open where the match is weak. Only some rows state a clone size, as once, few, many or a class for expanded clones.

size	length	D	V	J	CDR3	DNA
once	15	NA	TRBV11-2	TRBJ1-4	CASTFTAGVNEKLFF	TGTGCCAGCACCTTTACTGCGGGGGTTAATGAAAAACTGTTTTTT
few	15	NA	TRBV6-1	TRBJ1-4	CASGGQTSTNEKLFF	TGTGCCAGCGGCGGACAGACCTCAACTAATGAAAAACTGTTTTTT
NA	10	NA	TRBV28	TRBJ2-1	CASSLREQFF	TGTGCCAGCAGTTTACGTGAGCAGTTCTTC
NA	12	NA	TRBV9	TRBJ1-1	CASSVDETEAFF	TGTGCCAGCAGCGTAGACGAGACTGAAGCTTTCTTT
NA	15	TRBD2	TRBV4-1	TRBJ2-1	CASSQRRDYANEQFF	TGCGCCAGCAGTCAACGCCGGGACTATGCCAATGAGCAGTTCTTC
once	14	NA	TRBV5-1	TRBJ2-1	CASSFSPSYNEQFF	TGCGCCAGCAGCTTCAGTCCCTCCTACAATGAGCAGTTCTTC
NA	15	NA	TRBV6-5	TRBJ2-6	CASSYVTSGANVLTF	TGTGCCAGCAGTTACGTCACCTCTGGGGCCAACGTCCTGACTTTC
NA	16	NA	TRBV27	TRBJ1-4	CASSPNSQGTNEKLFF	TGTGCCAGCAGTCCCAATTCCCAGGGAACTAATGAAAAACTGTTTTTT
NA	14	NA	TRBV18	TRBJ2-1	CASSPRHSHNEQFF	TGTGCCAGCTCACCAAGGCACAGCCACAATGAGCAGTTCTTC
NA	14	TRBD1	TRBV30	TRBJ1-2	CAWSVGRGPYGYTF	TGTGCCTGGAGTGTTGGCAGGGGGCCCTATGGCTACACCTTC
NA	17	NA	TRBV4-2	TRBJ2-3	CASSQRGVGSGTDTQYF	TGTGCCAGCAGCCAGAGAGGGGTCGGATCGGGGACAGATACGCAGTATTTT
once	15	NA	TRBV4-1	TRBJ2-7	CASSQGPGNPYEQYF	TGCGCCAGCAGCCAAGGCCCAGGAAACCCCTACGAGCAGTACTTC
NA	15	TRBD1	TRBV5-6	TRBJ2-7	CASSPGTGLSYEQYF	TGTGCCAGCAGCCCGGGGACAGGCCTTAGCTACGAGCAGTACTTC
NA	22	TRBD1	TRBV18	TRBJ1-1	CASSKAGGYLGGERAGGTEAFF	TGTGCCAGCTCGAAGGCAGGGGGCTACCTCGGAGGAGAGAGGGCAGGTGGCACTGAAGCTTTCTTT
NA	12	NA	TRBV27	TRBJ2-3	CASRSLGDTQYF	TGTGCCAGCAGGTCGTTAGGAGATACGCAGTATTTT
once	14	NA	TRBV5-1	TRBJ2-7	CASSLAPFSYEQYF	TGCGCCAGCAGCTTGGCTCCGTTCTCCTACGAGCAGTACTTC
NA	12	NA	TRBV10-3	TRBJ1-5	CAIGDSNQPQHF	TGTGCCATCGGGGATAGCAATCAGCCCCAGCATTTT
NA	15	TRBD1	TRBV18	TRBJ1-1	CASSPAGGQYTEAFF	TGTGCCAGCTCACCAGCAGGGGGCCAATACACTGAAGCTTTCTTT
NA	13	NA	TRBV2	TRBJ2-1	CASSERYYNEQFF	TGTGCCAGCAGTGAAAGATACTACAATGAGCAGTTCTTC
NA	16	NA	TRBV28	TRBJ1-5	CASSFIQGTHEGPQHF	TGTGCCAGCAGTTTCATCCAGGGGACGCACGAGGGGCCCCAGCATTTT
NA	12	NA	TRBV5-6	TRBJ2-1	CASSGTRREQFF	TGTGCCAGCAGCGGGACCCGACGGGAGCAGTTCTTC
NA	13	NA	TRBV6-5	TRBJ2-3	CASSYSKEAPQYF	TGTGCCAGCAGTTACTCGAAGGAGGCCCCCCAGTATTTT
NA	13	NA	TRBV28	TRBJ1-1	CASSSPGQLEAFF	TGTGCCAGCAGTTCCCCGGGACAACTTGAAGCTTTCTTT
once	14	NA	TRBV9	TRBJ1-3	CASSVGNSGNTIYF	TGTGCCAGCAGCGTAGGAAATTCTGGAAACACCATATATTTT
NA	14	NA	TRBV29-1	TRBJ2-2	CSALGTANTGELFF	TGCAGCGCCCTGGGCACTGCGAACACCGGGGAGCTGTTTTTT
NA	15	NA	TRBV18	TRBJ1-1	CASSPRQIMNTEAFF	TGTGCCAGCTCACCAAGACAGATCATGAACACTGAAGCTTTCTTT
NA	16	NA	TRBV9	TRBJ2-1	CASSASGTTGVREQFF	TGTGCCAGCAGCGCTTCCGGGACCACTGGAGTTCGTGAGCAGTTCTTC
NA	14	NA	TRBV27	TRBJ1-4	CASSHRDKEEKLFF	TGTGCCAGCAGTCACCGGGACAAGGAGGAAAAACTGTTTTTT
NA	14	NA	TRBV2	TRBJ2-1	CASIGGSASNEQFF	TGTGCCAGCATCGGGGGCTCAGCCTCCAATGAGCAGTTCTTC
NA	15	NA	TRBV5-4	TRBJ2-5	CASSLVSRGQETQYF	TGTGCCAGCAGCTTGGTTTCCCGGGGCCAAGAGACCCAGTACTTC
NA	14	NA	TRBV7-2	TRBJ2-1	CASSLSNSYNEQFF	TGTGCCAGCAGCTTATCCAACAGTTACAATGAGCAGTTCTTC
NA	14	TRBD1	TRBV5-1	TRBJ2-5	CASSLQGARETQYF	TGCGCCAGCAGCTTGCAGGGGGCAAGAGAGACCCAGTACTTC
NA	15	NA	TRBV9	TRBJ2-7	CASSVSWRDNYEQYF	TGTGCCAGCAGCGTATCCTGGCGGGACAACTACGAGCAGTACTTC
once	16	TRBD2	TRBV5-6	TRBJ2-1	CASSLLTAGIGNEQFF	TGTGCCAGCAGCTTGCTTACAGCGGGGATCGGCAATGAGCAGTTCTTC
NA	12	NA	TRBV6-1	TRBJ1-2	CASSDGSYGYTF	TGTGCCAGCAGCGATGGGTCCTATGGCTACACCTTC
NA	16	NA	TRBV7-3	TRBJ2-3	CASSSRGGRSTDTQYF	TGTGCCAGCAGCTCCCGAGGCGGACGCAGCACAGATACGCAGTATTTT
NA	14	NA	TRBV6-5	TRBJ2-7	CASSYGNSQSEQYF	TGTGCCAGCAGTTATGGTAACAGTCAGTCCGAGCAGTACTTC
NA	15	NA	TRBV7-2	TRBJ2-5	CASSPRAGTEETQYF	TGTGCCAGCAGCCCCCGGGCGGGAACAGAAGAGACCCAGTACTTC
NA	13	NA	TRBV14	TRBJ2-5	CASSQVRQETQYF	TGTGCCAGCAGCCAAGTCAGACAAGAGACCCAGTACTTC
NA	15	TRBD1	TRBV6-6	TRBJ1-2	CASSWDRANYYGYTF	TGTGCCAGCAGCTGGGACAGGGCGAATTACTATGGCTACACCTTC
NA	12	NA	TRBV28	TRBJ2-7	CASSLRRWGHSF	TGTGCCAGCAGTTTAAGGAGGTGGGGCCATTCCTTC
once	11	NA	TRBV28	TRBJ1-2	CASYADRHYTF	TGTGCCAGCTATGCTGACAGGCACTACACCTTC
few	11	NA	TRBV5-1	TRBJ2-5	CASSDQETQYF	TGCGCCAGCAGCGACCAAGAGACCCAGTACTTC
once	11	NA	TRBV14	TRBJ1-4	CASGRNEKLFF	TGTGCCAGTGGACGAAATGAAAAACTGTTTTTT
NA	15	TRBD1	TRBV2	TRBJ1-2	CASKGQGASNYGYTF	TGTGCCAGCAAGGGACAGGGGGCGTCAAACTATGGCTACACCTTC
few	17	TRBD1	TRBV18	TRBJ1-2	CASSIRTGDPTDYGYTF	TGTGCCAGCTCGATCAGGACAGGGGACCCCACAGACTATGGCTACACCTTC
NA	13	NA	TRBV5-4	TRBJ1-2	CASFNPRDYGYTF	TGTGCCAGCTTCAACCCCCGGGACTATGGCTACACCTTC
NA	12	NA	TRBV30	TRBJ2-3	CAWSVGADTQYF	TGTGCCTGGAGTGTGGGGGCGGATACGCAGTATTTT
NA	14	NA	TRBV5-1	TRBJ1-1	CASSLAGGNTEAFF	TGCGCCAGCAGCTTGGCGGGCGGTAATACTGAAGCTTTCTTT
NA	16	TRBD1	TRBV19	TRBJ1-2	CASSVTNAGTVYGYTF	TGTGCCAGTAGTGTCACTAATGCCGGGACAGTCTATGGCTACACCTTC
NA	15	TRBD2	TRBV27	TRBJ2-1	CASSLRLAGVGEQFF	TGTGCCAGCAGTTTACGGCTAGCGGGAGTGGGTGAGCAGTTCTTC
once	15	NA	TRBV6-1	TRBJ2-1	CASSERWGQYNEQFF	TGTGCCAGCAGTGAAAGATGGGGGCAGTACAATGAGCAGTTCTTC
NA	15	TRBD2	TRBV5-1	TRBJ2-1	CASSLLAGSYNEQFF	TGCGCCAGCAGCTTGTTAGCGGGATCCTACAATGAGCAGTTCTTC
NA	15	NA	TRBV5-8	TRBJ2-3	CASSSGQLSTDTQYF	TGTGCCAGCAGTTCTGGACAGCTTAGCACAGATACGCAGTATTTT
NA	12	NA	TRBV29-1	TRBJ2-3	CSVSVVTDTQYF	TGCAGCGTTAGCGTTGTCACAGATACGCAGTATTTT
few	14	TRBD2	TRBV7-2	TRBJ2-7	CASAPGLAGYEQYF	TGTGCCAGCGCCCCGGGACTAGCGGGCTACGAGCAGTACTTC